Listed below are T cell receptor beta chains from one sample, sequenced in a study of molecular identifiers for immune sequencing clone quantification. TCRdb ran MiXCR on the PCR reads and lists one entry per CDR3 protein. The top ten clones hold about 0.74% of a sample with roughly 300,000 distinct CDR3 sequences, about 22% of them seen once. The sequenced sample was naive CD8+ T cells from blood, with Jurkat cell RNA spiked in. The receptors here all came from a human donor in good health. Some libraries in this study had Jurkat cell RNA spiked in. Each CDR3 is given with its conserved first and last residue. The D gene is left open where the match is weak. Clone size appears in some rows only: once, few, many, or a class for an expanded clone.

len: 13
j_gene: TRBJ1-2
abundance: once
v_gene: TRBV27
d_gene: -
CDR3nt: TGTGCCAGCAGTTCCGGACAAGACTATGGCTACACCTTC
CDR3aa: CASSSGQDYGYTF

len: 15
j_gene: TRBJ2-1
abundance: -
v_gene: TRBV7-9
d_gene: -
CDR3nt: TGTGCCAGCAGCGGGGGGCTGTCTTGGTCCAATGAGCAGTTCTTC
CDR3aa: CASSGGLSWSNEQFF

len: 15
j_gene: TRBJ2-7
abundance: few
v_gene: TRBV27
d_gene: -
CDR3nt: TGTGCCAGCAGTTTATATAAAGGGGGTACGGGGGAGCAGTACTTC
CDR3aa: CASSLYKGGTGEQYF

len: 19
j_gene: TRBJ2-2
abundance: few
v_gene: TRBV24-1
d_gene: -
CDR3nt: TGTGCCACCAGTGATGCGGGACATCCCTTTAACTTGAACACCGGGGAGCTGTTTTTT
CDR3aa: CATSDAGHPFNLNTGELFF

len: 16
j_gene: TRBJ2-2
abundance: -
v_gene: TRBV13
d_gene: TRBD1
CDR3nt: TGTGCCAGCAGCTCCTGGACAGGGGCGAACACCGGGGAGCTGTTTTTT
CDR3aa: CASSSWTGANTGELFF

len: 18
j_gene: TRBJ2-3
abundance: few
v_gene: TRBV21-1
d_gene: -
CDR3nt: TGTGCCAGCAGCAAAGAAGCACGGGGGGGGTTTGTATCAGATACGCAGTATTTT
CDR3aa: CASSKEARGGFVSDTQYF

len: 15
j_gene: TRBJ2-3
abundance: many
v_gene: TRBV5-4
d_gene: TRBD1
CDR3nt: TGTGCCAGCAGCTTGCGACAGGGGGCGACAGATACGCAGTATTTT
CDR3aa: CASSLRQGATDTQYF

len: 15
j_gene: TRBJ2-3
abundance: few
v_gene: TRBV5-5
d_gene: -
CDR3nt: TGTGCCAGCAGCGCCGCTCCACAGGGTGCAGATACGCAGTATTTT
CDR3aa: CASSAAPQGADTQYF

len: 11
j_gene: TRBJ1-3
abundance: -
v_gene: TRBV20-1
d_gene: -
CDR3nt: TGCAGTGCTAGAGATTGGGACACCATATATTTT
CDR3aa: CSARDWDTIYF

len: 18
j_gene: TRBJ2-1
abundance: -
v_gene: TRBV6-2/TRBV6-3
d_gene: TRBD2
CDR3nt: TGTGCCAGCAGTTATAACCCCCGACTAGCGGGCTCCTACAATGAGCAGTTCTTC
CDR3aa: CASSYNPRLAGSYNEQFF

len: 15
j_gene: TRBJ2-3
abundance: many
v_gene: TRBV9
d_gene: -
CDR3nt: TGTGCCAGCAGCGTAGGACAGACTAACACAGATACGCAGTATTTT
CDR3aa: CASSVGQTNTDTQYF

len: 18
j_gene: TRBJ2-3
abundance: -
v_gene: TRBV20-1
d_gene: TRBD2
CDR3nt: TGCAGTGCTAGAGGTCCTGGCGGGGGGGCTAGAGTAACAGATACGCAGTATTTT
CDR3aa: CSARGPGGGARVTDTQYF

len: 13
j_gene: TRBJ2-7
abundance: many
v_gene: TRBV20-1
d_gene: -
CDR3nt: TGCAGTGCTAGAGATGACAGCACCTACGAGCAGTACTTC
CDR3aa: CSARDDSTYEQYF

len: 14
j_gene: TRBJ2-1
abundance: -
v_gene: TRBV29-1
d_gene: TRBD2
CDR3nt: TGCAGCGCCGAAAAGGGGACTAGCAGAAATGAGCAGTTCTTC
CDR3aa: CSAEKGTSRNEQFF

len: 11
j_gene: TRBJ1-1
abundance: many
v_gene: TRBV29-1
d_gene: -
CDR3nt: TGCAGCGTTGTTCCGGGGACTGAAGCTTTCTTT
CDR3aa: CSVVPGTEAFF

len: 13
j_gene: TRBJ2-2
abundance: -
v_gene: TRBV12-3/TRBV12-4
d_gene: -
CDR3nt: TGTGCCAGCAGCTACAAGAACACCGGGGGGCTGTTTTTT
CDR3aa: CASSYKNTGGLFF

len: 17
j_gene: TRBJ1-6
abundance: few
v_gene: TRBV3-1
d_gene: TRBD1
CDR3nt: TGTGCCAGCAGCCTCCGACCAGGGGGCTCCTATAATTCACCCCTCCACTTT
CDR3aa: CASSLRPGGSYNSPLHF

len: 15
j_gene: TRBJ1-1
abundance: few
v_gene: TRBV7-6
d_gene: -
CDR3nt: TGTGCCAGCAGCTTAGGGGTTGAAGAGCACACTGAAGCTTTCTTT
CDR3aa: CASSLGVEEHTEAFF

len: 14
j_gene: TRBJ2-7
abundance: many
v_gene: TRBV28
d_gene: -
CDR3nt: TGTGCCAGCAGTTTATTGGGCAGGACTTACGAGCAGTACTTC
CDR3aa: CASSLLGRTYEQYF

len: 10
j_gene: TRBJ2-1
abundance: -
v_gene: TRBV2
d_gene: -
CDR3nt: TGTGCCAGCAGGCTGATAGGGCAGTTCTTC
CDR3aa: CASRLIGQFF

len: 13
j_gene: TRBJ2-1
abundance: few
v_gene: TRBV24-1
d_gene: -
CDR3nt: TGTGCCACCTGTGTCGGCAGCTACAATGAGCAGTTCTTC
CDR3aa: CATCVGSYNEQFF

len: 14
j_gene: TRBJ2-7
abundance: many
v_gene: TRBV4-1
d_gene: TRBD2
CDR3nt: TGCGCCAGCAGCGCGCGGGGGGGCGGCTACGAGCAGTACTTC
CDR3aa: CASSARGGGYEQYF

len: 14
j_gene: TRBJ2-7
abundance: -
v_gene: TRBV27
d_gene: -
CDR3nt: TGTGCCAGCAGTTACCAGGGGGGCTTCTACGAGCAGTACTTC
CDR3aa: CASSYQGGFYEQYF

len: 15
j_gene: TRBJ2-3
abundance: few
v_gene: TRBV12-3/TRBV12-4
d_gene: -
CDR3nt: TGTGCCAGCAGTACCGGGCCCCCTAGCACAGATACGCAGTATTTT
CDR3aa: CASSTGPPSTDTQYF

len: 17
j_gene: TRBJ2-5
abundance: -
v_gene: TRBV11-2
d_gene: -
CDR3nt: TGTGCCAGCAGCTTAGGAATGGGGAGTATTGGCCAAGAGACCCAGTACTTC
CDR3aa: CASSLGMGSIGQETQYF

len: 16
j_gene: TRBJ2-7
abundance: many
v_gene: TRBV5-1
d_gene: TRBD2
CDR3nt: TGCGCCAGCACCCCCATACTAGCGGGAAGCTCCTACGAGCAGTACTTC
CDR3aa: CASTPILAGSSYEQYF

len: 14
j_gene: TRBJ1-1
abundance: many
v_gene: TRBV6-2/TRBV6-3
d_gene: -
CDR3nt: TGTGCCAGCACACACCACGATCGGGGGGCTGAAGCTTTCTTT
CDR3aa: CASTHHDRGAEAFF

len: 14
j_gene: TRBJ1-4
abundance: few
v_gene: TRBV5-6
d_gene: -
CDR3nt: TGTGCCAGCAGTCCCGGGGGCTCTGGTGAAAAACTGTTTTTT
CDR3aa: CASSPGGSGEKLFF

len: 10
j_gene: TRBJ2-3
abundance: few
v_gene: TRBV7-9
d_gene: -
CDR3nt: TGTGCCAGCCGGGGAGATACGCAGTATTTT
CDR3aa: CASRGDTQYF

len: 16
j_gene: TRBJ2-3
abundance: -
v_gene: TRBV20-1
d_gene: TRBD2
CDR3nt: TGCAGTGCTAGAGGGCTAGCGGGGGCAGGGACAGATACGCAGTATTTT
CDR3aa: CSARGLAGAGTDTQYF

len: 14
j_gene: TRBJ2-7
abundance: few
v_gene: TRBV4-1
d_gene: -
CDR3nt: TGCGCCAGCAGCCACTTCTTACCATCCTACGAGCAGTACTTC
CDR3aa: CASSHFLPSYEQYF

len: 13
j_gene: TRBJ2-7
abundance: -
v_gene: TRBV3-1
d_gene: TRBD1
CDR3nt: TGTGCCAGCAGCCCCACCGGACAGGGGGAGCAGTACTTC
CDR3aa: CASSPTGQGEQYF

len: 15
j_gene: TRBJ2-1
abundance: few
v_gene: TRBV11-2
d_gene: -
CDR3nt: TGTGCCAGCAGCTTAGTCAGCGGGTACTACAATGAGCAGTTCTTC
CDR3aa: CASSLVSGYYNEQFF

len: 16
j_gene: TRBJ2-7
abundance: -
v_gene: TRBV30
d_gene: TRBD1
CDR3nt: TGTGCCTGGAGCCCCAACCTAAGCGACAGGGCTGACGAGCAGTACTTC
CDR3aa: CAWSPNLSDRADEQYF

len: 15
j_gene: TRBJ2-3
abundance: many
v_gene: TRBV14
d_gene: TRBD1
CDR3nt: TGTGCCAGCAGTCCTACAGGGGCTAGCACAGATACGCAGTATTTT
CDR3aa: CASSPTGASTDTQYF

len: 13
j_gene: TRBJ1-5
abundance: few
v_gene: TRBV19
d_gene: -
CDR3nt: TGTGCCAGTAGTATCGGAGGGTTCGAGCCCCAGCATTTT
CDR3aa: CASSIGGFEPQHF

len: 16
j_gene: TRBJ1-5
abundance: -
v_gene: TRBV30
d_gene: -
CDR3nt: TGTGCCTGGAGCCTCCGGGACGGTGTTAGCAATCAGCCCCAGCATTTT
CDR3aa: CAWSLRDGVSNQPQHF